This T cell receptor (beta chain) was obtained from a study of identical twins. Study results and caveats: The study reached conclusions through statistical analysis that was cross-sectional, not following the same donors. Models underestimated TCR alpha sharing (out-of-frame) in monozygotic twins.

TCRdb recomputed calls from the 5' RACE reads with MiXCR, one row per CDR3 protein. The sample consists of about 730,000 distinct CDR3 sequences, over 20% of them appearing once. This clonotype has ten or more counts. Its antigen is not known. These same records also appear under a second study, on T cells expressing NK-cell markers. Turning to that study: Obtained from sorted CD3+CD56+NKG2C+, CD3+CD56+NKG2C- and CD3+CD56-NKG2C+ T cells were the TCR beta repertoires.

The sample comprised PBMCs. The TCR originated in a woman in her late teens or twenties in good health.

The CDR3 bases are TGCAGCGTGGAGACGAACACAGATACGCAGTATTTT. Translated, it gives CSVETNTDTQYF. The rearrangement links TRBV29-1 to TRBJ2-3; D is unresolved. V was cut by 6 bases and J by 2 bases, with 9 bases left in between. Germline V gene data show CDR1 as SQVTM and CDR2 as ANQGSEA. The CDR3 extends over 12 amino acids.